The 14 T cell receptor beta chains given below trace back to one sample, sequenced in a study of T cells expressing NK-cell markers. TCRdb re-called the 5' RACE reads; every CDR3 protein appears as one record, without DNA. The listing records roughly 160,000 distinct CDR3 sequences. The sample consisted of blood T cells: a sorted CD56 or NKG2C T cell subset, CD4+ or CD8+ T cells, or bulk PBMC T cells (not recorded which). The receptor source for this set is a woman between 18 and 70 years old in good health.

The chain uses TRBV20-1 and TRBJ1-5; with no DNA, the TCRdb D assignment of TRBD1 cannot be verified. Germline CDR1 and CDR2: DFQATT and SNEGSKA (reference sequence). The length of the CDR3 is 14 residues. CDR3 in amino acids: CSARLRGVNQPQHF.

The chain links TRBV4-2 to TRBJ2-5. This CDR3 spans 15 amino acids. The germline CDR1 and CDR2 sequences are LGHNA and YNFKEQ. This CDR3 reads CASSQARRPQETQYF.

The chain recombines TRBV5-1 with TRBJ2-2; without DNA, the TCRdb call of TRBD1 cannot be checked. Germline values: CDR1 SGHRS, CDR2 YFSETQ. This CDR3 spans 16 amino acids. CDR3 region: CASSAAPGTLTGELFF.

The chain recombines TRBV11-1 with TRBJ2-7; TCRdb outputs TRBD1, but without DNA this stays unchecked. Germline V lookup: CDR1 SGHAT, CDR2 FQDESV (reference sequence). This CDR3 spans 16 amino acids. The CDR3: CASSLGWGARSYEQYF.

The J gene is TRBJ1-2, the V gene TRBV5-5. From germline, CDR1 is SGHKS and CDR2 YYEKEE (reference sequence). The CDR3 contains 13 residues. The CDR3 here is CASSLDSLYGYTF.

CDR3 amino acids: CASSLPGQSNGYTF. The chain combines TRBV5-5 with TRBJ1-2; the D call from TCRdb, TRBD1, cannot be confirmed without DNA. This CDR3 spans 14 amino acids. The germline V gene encodes CDR1 SGHKS and CDR2 YYEKEE (reference sequence).

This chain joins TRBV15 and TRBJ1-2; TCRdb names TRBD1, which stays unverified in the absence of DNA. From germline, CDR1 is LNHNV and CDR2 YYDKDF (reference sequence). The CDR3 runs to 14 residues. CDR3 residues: CATSSDRGGGGYTF.

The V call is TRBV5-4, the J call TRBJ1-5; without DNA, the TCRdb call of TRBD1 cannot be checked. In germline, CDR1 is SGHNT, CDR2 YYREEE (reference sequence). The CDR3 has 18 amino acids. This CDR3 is CASSAGPLQGVSNQPQHF. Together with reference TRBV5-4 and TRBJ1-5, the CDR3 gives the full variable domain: ETGVTQSPTHLIKTRGQQVTLRCSSQSGHNTVSWYQQALGQGPQFIFQYYREEENGRGNFPPRFSGLQFPNYSSELNVNALELDDSALYLCASSAGPLQGVSNQPQHFGDGTRLSIL.

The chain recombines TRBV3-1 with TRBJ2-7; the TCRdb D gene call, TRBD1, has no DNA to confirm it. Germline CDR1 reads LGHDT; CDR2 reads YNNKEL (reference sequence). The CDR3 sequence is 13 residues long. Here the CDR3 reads CASAQAPSYEQYF.

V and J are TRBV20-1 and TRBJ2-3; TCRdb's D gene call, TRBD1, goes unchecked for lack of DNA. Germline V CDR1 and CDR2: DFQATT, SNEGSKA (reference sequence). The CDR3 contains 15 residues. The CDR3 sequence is CSARDPQGQGDTQYF.

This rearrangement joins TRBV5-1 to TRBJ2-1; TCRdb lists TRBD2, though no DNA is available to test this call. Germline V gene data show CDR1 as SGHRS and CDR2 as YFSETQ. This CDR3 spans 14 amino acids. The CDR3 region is CASSPLLGGGEQFF.

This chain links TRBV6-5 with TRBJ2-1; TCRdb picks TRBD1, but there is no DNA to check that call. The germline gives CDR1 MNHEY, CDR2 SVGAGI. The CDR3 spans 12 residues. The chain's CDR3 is CASRGRYNEQFF.

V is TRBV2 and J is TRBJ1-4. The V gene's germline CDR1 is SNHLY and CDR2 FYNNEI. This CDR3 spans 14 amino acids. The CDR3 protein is CASSEVDGNEKLFF.

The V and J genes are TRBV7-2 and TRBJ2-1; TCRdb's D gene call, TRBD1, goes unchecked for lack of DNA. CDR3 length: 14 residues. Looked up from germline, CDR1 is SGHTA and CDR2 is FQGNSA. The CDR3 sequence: CASSTDRVSNEQFF.